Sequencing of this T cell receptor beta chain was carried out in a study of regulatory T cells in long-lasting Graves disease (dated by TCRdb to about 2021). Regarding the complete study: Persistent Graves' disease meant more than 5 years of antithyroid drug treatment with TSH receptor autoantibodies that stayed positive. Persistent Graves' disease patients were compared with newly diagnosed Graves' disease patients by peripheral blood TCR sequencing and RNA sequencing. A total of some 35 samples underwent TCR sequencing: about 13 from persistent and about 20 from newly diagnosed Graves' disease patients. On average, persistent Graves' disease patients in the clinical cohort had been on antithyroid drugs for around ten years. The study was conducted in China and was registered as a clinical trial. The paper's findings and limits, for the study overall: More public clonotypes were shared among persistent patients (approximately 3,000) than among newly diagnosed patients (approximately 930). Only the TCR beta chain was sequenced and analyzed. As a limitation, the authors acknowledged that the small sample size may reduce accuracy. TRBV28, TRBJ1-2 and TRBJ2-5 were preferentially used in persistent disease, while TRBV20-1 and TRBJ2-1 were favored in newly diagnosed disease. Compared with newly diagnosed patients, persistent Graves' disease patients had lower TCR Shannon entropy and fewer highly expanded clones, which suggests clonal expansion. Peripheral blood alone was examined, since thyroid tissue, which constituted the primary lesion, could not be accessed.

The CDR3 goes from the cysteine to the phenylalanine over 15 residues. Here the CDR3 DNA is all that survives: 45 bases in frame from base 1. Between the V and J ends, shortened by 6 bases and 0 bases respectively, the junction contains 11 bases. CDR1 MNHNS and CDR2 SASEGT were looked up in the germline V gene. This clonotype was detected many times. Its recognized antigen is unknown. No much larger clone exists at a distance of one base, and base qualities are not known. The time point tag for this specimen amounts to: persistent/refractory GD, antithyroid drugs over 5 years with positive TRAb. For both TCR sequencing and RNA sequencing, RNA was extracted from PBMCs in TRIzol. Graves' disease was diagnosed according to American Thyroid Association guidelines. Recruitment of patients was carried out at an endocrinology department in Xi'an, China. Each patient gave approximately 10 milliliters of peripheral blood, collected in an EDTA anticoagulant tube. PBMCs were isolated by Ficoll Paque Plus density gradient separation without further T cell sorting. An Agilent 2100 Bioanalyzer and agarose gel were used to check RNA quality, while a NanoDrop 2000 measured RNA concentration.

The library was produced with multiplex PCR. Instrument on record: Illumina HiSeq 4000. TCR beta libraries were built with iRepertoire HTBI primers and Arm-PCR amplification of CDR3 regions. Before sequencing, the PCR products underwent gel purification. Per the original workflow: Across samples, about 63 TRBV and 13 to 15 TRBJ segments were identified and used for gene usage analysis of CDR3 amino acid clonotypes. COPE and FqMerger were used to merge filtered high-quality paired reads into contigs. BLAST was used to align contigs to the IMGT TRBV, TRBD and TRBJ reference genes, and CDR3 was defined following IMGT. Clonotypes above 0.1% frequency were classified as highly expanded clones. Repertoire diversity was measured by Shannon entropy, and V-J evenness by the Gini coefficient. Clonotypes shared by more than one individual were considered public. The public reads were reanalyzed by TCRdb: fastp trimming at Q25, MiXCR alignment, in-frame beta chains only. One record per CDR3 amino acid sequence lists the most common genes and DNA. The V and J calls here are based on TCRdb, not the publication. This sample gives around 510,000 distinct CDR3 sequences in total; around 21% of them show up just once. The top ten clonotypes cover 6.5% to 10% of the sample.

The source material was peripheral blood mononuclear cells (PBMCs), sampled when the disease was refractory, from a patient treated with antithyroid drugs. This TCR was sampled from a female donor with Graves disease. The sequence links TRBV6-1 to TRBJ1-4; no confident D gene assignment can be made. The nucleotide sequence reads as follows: TGTGCCAGCAGAACTACGGGAGCAACTAATGAAAAACTGTTTTTT. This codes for CASRTTGATNEKLFF.